The text below deals with one TCR beta chain. The data were taken from a study of blood T cell repertoires in COVID-19. Study processing details: Amplifying reference gene primers gave estimates of nucleated cell counts. Repertoires were generated with immunoSEQ multiplex PCR, while TCRdb's copy carries only in-frame clones and drops some. V and J calls plus clone size are reproduced from that table; the DNA served to infer D and trimming. The data hold 260,000 or so clones, with under 90% observed a single time. Germline values: CDR1 LNHNV, CDR2 YYDKDF (reference sequence). V gave up 0 bases and J gave up 6 bases, with 14 bases separating them. This CDR3 spans 16 amino acids.

The receptor comes from a woman aged 40 to 50 who had been exposed to COVID-19. Sequenced input: PBMCs or T cells enriched from blood (not recorded which). The chain joins TRBV15 to TRBJ2-2; a possible D gene is TRBD1 (6 bases). The CDR3 DNA reads as TGTGCCACCAGCAGAGACGCGACAGGTCCGGCCGGGGAGCTGTTTTTT. Its translation is CATSRDATGPAGELFF. The variable domain in full, completed from reference TRBV15 and TRBJ2-2, reads DAMVIQNPRYQVTQFGKPVTLSCSQTLNHNVMYWYQQKSSQAPKLLFHYYDKDFNNEADTPDNFQSRRPNTSFCFLDIRSPGLGDTAMYLCATSRDATGPAGELFFGEGSRLTVL.